The 12 T cell receptor beta chains below were found in one sample sequenced in a study of cytomegalovirus exposure and HLA in healthy donors. Researchers ran the PCR with 60 Vbeta and 13 Jbeta primers. Generated by immunoSEQ multiplex PCR, the TCRdb table keeps only in-frame clones and is missing some. The sample includes 180,000 or so clones, approximately 79% seen only once; the top ten take roughly 6%. Sequenced: PBMCs. These receptor sequences come from a man in his forties in good health and CMV-seropositive.

In regard to this clone: The junction departs from germline at one end; a sequencing error may be responsible. The chain's CDR3 is CASNRQGSEESQYF. In DNA form, the CDR3 reads TGCGCCAGCAACCGACAGGGATCGGAAGAGTCCCAGTACTTC. This sequence joins TRBV5-1 and TRBJ2-5, with TRBD1 identical over 7 bases. Germline assignment: CDR1 SGHRS and CDR2 YFSETQ. The CDR3 sequence is 14 residues long.

The CDR3 nucleotides are TGCGCCAGCAGCGCAAACAGGGGGGACTACAATGAGCAGTTCTTC. Its translation: CASSANRGDYNEQFF. The V call is TRBV5-1, the J call TRBJ2-1; 8 bases line up with TRBD1. Looked up from germline, CDR1 is SGHRS and CDR2 is YFSETQ. The CDR3 spans 15 residues. Losses at the gene ends were 4 bases for V and 3 bases for J; bases not matched to a gene: 6.

The chain recombines TRBV18 with TRBJ2-3, with D hard to call. V was cut by 2 bases and J by 0 bases, with 12 bases left in between. The germline gives CDR1 KGHSH, CDR2 LQKENI. The CDR3 is 16 amino acids. The CDR3 loop reads CASSPILKASTDTQYF. In nucleotides, the CDR3 is TGTGCCAGCTCACCAATCCTAAAAGCTAGCACAGATACGCAGTATTTT.

V gene TRBV11-2 combines with J gene TRBJ1-4, with TRBD1 matching over 11 bases. V dropped 5 bases and J dropped 11; count of bases not matched to a gene: 10. CDR3 length equals 15 residues. Germline-derived CDR1 and CDR2 are SGHAT and FQNNGV. CDR3: CASSPGWGTGGKLFF. DNA for the CDR3: TGTGCCAGCAGCCCGGGATGGGGGACAGGGGGGAAACTGTTTTTT.

The chain joins TRBV5-4 to TRBJ2-4, with 9 nucleotides matching TRBD1. The germline CDR1 and CDR2 sequences are SGHNT and YYREEE (reference sequence). V lost 4 bases and J lost 7; bases outside the gene matches: 6. This CDR3 is built from 14 residues. CDR3 in DNA: TGTGCCAGCAGCCTACAGGGGGCCGAGAACATTCAGTACTTC. Its protein product is CASSLQGAENIQYF.

The chain joins TRBV5-4 to TRBJ2-3; TRBD2 is a possible D gene (8 bases). The length of the CDR3 is 17 residues. Trimming removed 3 bases from V and 6 bases from J, with 23 bases in between. Germline V lookup: CDR1 SGHNT, CDR2 YYREEE (reference sequence). In DNA, the CDR3 is TGTGCCAGCAGCTCCCTTAGCCCGGGAGGGGGCGAGGATACGCAGTATTTT. Residues: CASSSLSPGGGEDTQYF.

This clone appeared once. The V call is TRBV5-8, the J call TRBJ1-2; perhaps TRBD1 as D (5 bases). Trimming shortened V by 0 bases and J by 3 bases, and 15 bases separated the two germline ends. Germline V gives CDR1 SGHTS, CDR2 YDEGEE. This CDR3 has 16 amino acids. The CDR3 DNA reads as TGTGCCAGCAGCTTGGGAACCAGCCCAGGGCACTATGGCTACACCTTC. Encoded protein: CASSLGTSPGHYGYTF.

This clone came up a few times. The chain links TRBV28 to TRBJ2-7, with 11 bases matching TRBD2. In germline, CDR1 is MDHEN, CDR2 SYDVKM. This CDR3 comprises 16 residues. J lost 3 bases, V lost 4 bases, and 8 bases had no gene match. CDR3 region: CASSSSGRPSNYEQYF. CDR3 bases: TGTGCCAGCAGTTCTAGCGGGAGGCCTTCAAACTACGAGCAGTACTTC.

The V call is TRBV6-5, the J call TRBJ2-3; D unclear. Trimming took 5 bases from V and 4 from J, leaving 13 bases between them. The CDR3 contains 14 residues. CDR1 is MNHEY, CDR2 SVGAGI, per germline. CDR3 sequence (DNA): TGTGCCAGCAGTGAACTCCCTCGGGCAGATACGCAGTATTTT. Protein product: CASSELPRADTQYF.

The J gene is TRBJ1-2, the V gene TRBV4-1; no clear D. This CDR3 has 16 amino acids. Germline V gene data show CDR1 as MGHRA and CDR2 as YSYEKL. Trimming shortened V by 0 bases and J by 5 bases, and 16 bases separated the two germline ends. In DNA form, the CDR3 reads TGCGCCAGCAGCCAAGACCGGCTGGCAGACTTTTATGGCTACACCTTC. Residues: CASSQDRLADFYGYTF.

CDR3 nucleotides: TGTGCCAGCAGCTGGGGTATAGCGGGAGAAGGTACAGATACGCAGTATTTT. Amino acids: CASSWGIAGEGTDTQYF. This chain links TRBV5-4 with TRBJ2-3; TRBD2 aligns across 9 bases. The CDR3 is 17 amino acids. V was clipped by 3 bases and J by 3 bases; unmatched bases: 11. Germline lookup yields CDR1 SGHNT and CDR2 YYREEE (reference sequence).

V gene TRBV5-1 combines with J gene TRBJ2-2; tentatively, D is TRBD2 (5 bases). The germline V gene has CDR1 SGHRS and CDR2 YFSETQ. V lost 6 bases and J 0 bases, leaving 15 bases between the germline ends. This CDR3 region has 16 residues. The CDR3 nucleotides are TGCGCCAGCACCGGAGGAGCGCTAGCGAACACCGGGGAGCTGTTTTTT. This codes for CASTGGALANTGELFF. Together with reference TRBV5-1 and TRBJ2-2, the CDR3 gives the full variable domain: KAGVTQTPRYLIKTRGQQVTLSCSPISGHRSVSWYQQTPGQGLQFLFEYFSETQRNKGNFPGRFSGRQFSNSRSEMNVSTLELGDSALYLCASTGGALANTGELFFGEGSRLTVL.